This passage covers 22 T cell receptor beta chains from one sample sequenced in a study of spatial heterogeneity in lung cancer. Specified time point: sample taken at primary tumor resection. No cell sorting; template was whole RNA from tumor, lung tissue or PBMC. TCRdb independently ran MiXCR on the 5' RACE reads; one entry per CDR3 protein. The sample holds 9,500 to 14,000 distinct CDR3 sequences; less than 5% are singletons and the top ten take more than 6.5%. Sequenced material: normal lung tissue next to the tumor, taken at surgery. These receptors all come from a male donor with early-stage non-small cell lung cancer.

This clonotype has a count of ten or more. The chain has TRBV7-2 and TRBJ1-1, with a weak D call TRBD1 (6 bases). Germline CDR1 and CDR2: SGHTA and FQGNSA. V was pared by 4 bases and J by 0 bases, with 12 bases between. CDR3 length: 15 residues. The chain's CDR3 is CASSSGHYLNTEAFF. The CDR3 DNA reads TGTGCCAGCAGCTCGGGACATTACTTGAACACTGAAGCTTTCTTT.

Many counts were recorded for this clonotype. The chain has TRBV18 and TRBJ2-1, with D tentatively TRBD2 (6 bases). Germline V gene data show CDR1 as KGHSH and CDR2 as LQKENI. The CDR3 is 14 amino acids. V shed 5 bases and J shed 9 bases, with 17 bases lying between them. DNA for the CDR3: TGTGCCAGCTCAACGGGGGTGGGGCTTGCTGAGCAGTTCTTC. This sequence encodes CASSTGVGLAEQFF.

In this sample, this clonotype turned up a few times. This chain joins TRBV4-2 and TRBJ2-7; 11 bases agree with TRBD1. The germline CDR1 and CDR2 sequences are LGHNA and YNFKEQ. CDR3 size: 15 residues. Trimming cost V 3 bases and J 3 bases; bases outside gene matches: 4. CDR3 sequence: CASSQGQGVSYEQYF. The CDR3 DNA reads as TGTGCCAGCAGCCAGGGACAGGGGGTCAGCTACGAGCAGTACTTC.

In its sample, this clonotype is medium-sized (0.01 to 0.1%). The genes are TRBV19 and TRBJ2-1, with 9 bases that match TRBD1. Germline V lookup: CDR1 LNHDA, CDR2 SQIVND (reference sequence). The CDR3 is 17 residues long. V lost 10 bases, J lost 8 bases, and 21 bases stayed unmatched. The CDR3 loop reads CATSQRDRVNVQDEQFF. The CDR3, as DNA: TGTGCCACAAGTCAGAGGGACAGGGTGAATGTCCAGGATGAGCAGTTCTTC.

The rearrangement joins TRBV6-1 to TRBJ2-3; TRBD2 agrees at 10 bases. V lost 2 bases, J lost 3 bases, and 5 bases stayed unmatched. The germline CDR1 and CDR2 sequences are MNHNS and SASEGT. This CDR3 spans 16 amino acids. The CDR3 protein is CASSERTSGRTDTQYF. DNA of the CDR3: TGTGCCAGCAGTGAAAGGACTAGCGGCCGAACAGATACGCAGTATTTT.

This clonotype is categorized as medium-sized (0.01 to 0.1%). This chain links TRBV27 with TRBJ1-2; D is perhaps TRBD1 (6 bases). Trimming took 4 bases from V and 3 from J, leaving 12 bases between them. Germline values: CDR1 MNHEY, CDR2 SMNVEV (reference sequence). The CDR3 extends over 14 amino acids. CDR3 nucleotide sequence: TGTGCCAGCAGTTCTGGGGGCGCCGACTATGGCTACACCTTC. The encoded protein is CASSSGGADYGYTF.

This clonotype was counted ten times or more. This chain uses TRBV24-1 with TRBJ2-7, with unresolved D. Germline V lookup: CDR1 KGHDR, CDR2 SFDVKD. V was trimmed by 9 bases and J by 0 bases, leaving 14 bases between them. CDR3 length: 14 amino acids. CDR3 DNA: TGTGCCACCGCCGGTTCTGGGTCCTCCTACGAGCAGTACTTC. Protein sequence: CATAGSGSSYEQYF.

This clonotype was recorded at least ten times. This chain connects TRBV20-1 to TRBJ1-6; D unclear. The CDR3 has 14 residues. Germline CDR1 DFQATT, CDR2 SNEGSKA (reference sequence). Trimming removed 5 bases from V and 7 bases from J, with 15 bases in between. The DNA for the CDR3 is TGCAGTGCTCCCGGGAAGTCCGACAATTCACCCCTCCACTTT. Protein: CSAPGKSDNSPLHF.

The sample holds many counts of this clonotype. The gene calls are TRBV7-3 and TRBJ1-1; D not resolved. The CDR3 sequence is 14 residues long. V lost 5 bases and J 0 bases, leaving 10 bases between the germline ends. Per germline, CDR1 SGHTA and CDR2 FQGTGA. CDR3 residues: CASSLDGLNTEAFF. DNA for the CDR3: TGTGCCAGCAGCCTGGACGGACTGAACACTGAAGCTTTCTTT.

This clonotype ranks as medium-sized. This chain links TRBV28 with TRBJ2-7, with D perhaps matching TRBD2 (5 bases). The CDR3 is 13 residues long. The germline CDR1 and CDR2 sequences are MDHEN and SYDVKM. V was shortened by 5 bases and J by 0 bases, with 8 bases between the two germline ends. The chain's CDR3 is CASSTGSSYEQYF. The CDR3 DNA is TGTGCCAGCAGTACGGGGAGCTCCTACGAGCAGTACTTC.

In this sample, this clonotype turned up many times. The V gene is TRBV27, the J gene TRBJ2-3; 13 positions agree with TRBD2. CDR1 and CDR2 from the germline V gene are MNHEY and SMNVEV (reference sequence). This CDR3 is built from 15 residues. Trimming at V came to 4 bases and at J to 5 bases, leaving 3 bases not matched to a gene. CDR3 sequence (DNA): TGTGCCAGCAGTTCGGGACTAGCGGGGAAAGATACGCAGTATTTT. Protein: CASSSGLAGKDTQYF.

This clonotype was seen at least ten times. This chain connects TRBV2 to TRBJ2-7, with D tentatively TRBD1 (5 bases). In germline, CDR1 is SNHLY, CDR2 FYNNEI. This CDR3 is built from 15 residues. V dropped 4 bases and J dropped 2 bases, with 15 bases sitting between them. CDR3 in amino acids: CASSVEGQGPYEQYF. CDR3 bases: TGTGCCAGCAGTGTAGAAGGGCAGGGTCCCTACGAGCAGTACTTC.

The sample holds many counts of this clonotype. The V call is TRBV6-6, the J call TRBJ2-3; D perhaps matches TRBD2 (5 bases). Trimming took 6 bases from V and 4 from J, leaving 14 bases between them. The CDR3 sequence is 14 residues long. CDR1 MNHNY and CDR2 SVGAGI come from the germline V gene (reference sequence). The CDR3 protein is CASRRADLADTQYF. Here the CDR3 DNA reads TGTGCCAGCAGGCGGGCTGATCTGGCAGATACGCAGTATTTT.

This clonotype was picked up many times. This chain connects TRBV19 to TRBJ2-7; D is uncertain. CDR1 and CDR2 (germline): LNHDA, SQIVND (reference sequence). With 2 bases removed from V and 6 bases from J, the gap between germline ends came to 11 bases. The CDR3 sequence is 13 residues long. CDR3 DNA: TGTGCCAGTAGTATACGGATCTGGGGCGAGCAGTACTTC. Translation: CASSIRIWGEQYF.

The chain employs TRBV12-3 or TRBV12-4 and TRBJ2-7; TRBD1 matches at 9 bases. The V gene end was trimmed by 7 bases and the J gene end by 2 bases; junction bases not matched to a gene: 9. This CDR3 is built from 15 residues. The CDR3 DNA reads TGTGCCAGCACCCTGGGACAGGGAGGACCCTACGAGCAGTACTTC. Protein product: CASTLGQGGPYEQYF.

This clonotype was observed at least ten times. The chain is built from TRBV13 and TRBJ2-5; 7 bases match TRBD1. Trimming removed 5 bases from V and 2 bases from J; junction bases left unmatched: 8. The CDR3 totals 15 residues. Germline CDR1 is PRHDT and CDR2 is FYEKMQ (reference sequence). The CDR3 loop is CASSPEMGQQETQYF. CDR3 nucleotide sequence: TGTGCCAGCAGCCCCGAAATGGGACAGCAAGAGACCCAGTACTTC.

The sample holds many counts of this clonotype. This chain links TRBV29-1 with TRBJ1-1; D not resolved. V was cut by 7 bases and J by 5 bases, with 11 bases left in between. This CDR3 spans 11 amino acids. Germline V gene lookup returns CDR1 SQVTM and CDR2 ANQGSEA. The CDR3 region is CSATLGTEAFF. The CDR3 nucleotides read TGCAGCGCTACGTTGGGGACTGAAGCTTTCTTT.

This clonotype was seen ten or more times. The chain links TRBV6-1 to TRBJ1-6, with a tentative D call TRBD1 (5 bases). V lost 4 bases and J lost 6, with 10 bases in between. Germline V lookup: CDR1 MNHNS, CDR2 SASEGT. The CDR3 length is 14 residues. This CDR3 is CASSGRGGNSPLHF. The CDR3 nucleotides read TGTGCCAGCAGTGGTAGGGGAGGTAATTCACCCCTCCACTTT.

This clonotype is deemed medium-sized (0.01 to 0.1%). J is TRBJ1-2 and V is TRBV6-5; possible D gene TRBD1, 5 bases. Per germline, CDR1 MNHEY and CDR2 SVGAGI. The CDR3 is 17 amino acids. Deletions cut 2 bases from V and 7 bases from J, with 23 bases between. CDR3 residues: CASSYGRKAGPGAGYTF. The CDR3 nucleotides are TGTGCCAGCAGTTACGGGAGAAAAGCGGGACCCGGAGCTGGCTACACCTTC.

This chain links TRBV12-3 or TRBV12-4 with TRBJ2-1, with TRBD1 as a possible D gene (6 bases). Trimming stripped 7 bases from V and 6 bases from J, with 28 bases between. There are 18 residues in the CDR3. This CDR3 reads CASTLGAGKRAQGNEQFF. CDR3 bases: TGTGCCAGCACCTTAGGGGCTGGAAAAAGGGCACAGGGCAATGAGCAGTTCTTC.

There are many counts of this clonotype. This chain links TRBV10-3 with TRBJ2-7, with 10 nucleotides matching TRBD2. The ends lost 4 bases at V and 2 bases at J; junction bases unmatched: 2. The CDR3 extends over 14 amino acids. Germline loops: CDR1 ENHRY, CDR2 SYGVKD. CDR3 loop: CAISVLAGAYEQYF. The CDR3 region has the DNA TGTGCCATCAGTGTTCTAGCGGGGGCCTACGAGCAGTACTTC.

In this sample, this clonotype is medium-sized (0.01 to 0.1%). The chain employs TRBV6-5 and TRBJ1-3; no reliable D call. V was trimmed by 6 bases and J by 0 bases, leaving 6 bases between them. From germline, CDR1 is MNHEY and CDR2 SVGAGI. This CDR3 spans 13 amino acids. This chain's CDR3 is CASRRSSGNTIYF. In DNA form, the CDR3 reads TGTGCCAGCAGGAGAAGCTCTGGAAACACCATATATTTT.